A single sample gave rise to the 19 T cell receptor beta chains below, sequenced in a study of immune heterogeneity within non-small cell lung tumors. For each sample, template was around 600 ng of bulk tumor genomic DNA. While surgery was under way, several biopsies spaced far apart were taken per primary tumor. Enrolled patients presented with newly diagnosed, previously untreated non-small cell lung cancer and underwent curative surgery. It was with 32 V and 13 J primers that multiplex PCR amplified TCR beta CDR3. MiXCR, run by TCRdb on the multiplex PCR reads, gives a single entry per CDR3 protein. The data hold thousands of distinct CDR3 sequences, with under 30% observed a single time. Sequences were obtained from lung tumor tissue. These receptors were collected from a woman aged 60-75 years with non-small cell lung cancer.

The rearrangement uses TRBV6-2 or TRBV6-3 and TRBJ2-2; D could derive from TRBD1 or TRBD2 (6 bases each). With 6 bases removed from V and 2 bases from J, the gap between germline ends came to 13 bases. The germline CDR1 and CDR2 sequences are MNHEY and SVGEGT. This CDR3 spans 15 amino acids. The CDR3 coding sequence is TGTGCCAGCAGAAAAGGGGGGCTTAACACCGGGGAGCTGTTTTTT. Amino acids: CASRKGGLNTGELFF.

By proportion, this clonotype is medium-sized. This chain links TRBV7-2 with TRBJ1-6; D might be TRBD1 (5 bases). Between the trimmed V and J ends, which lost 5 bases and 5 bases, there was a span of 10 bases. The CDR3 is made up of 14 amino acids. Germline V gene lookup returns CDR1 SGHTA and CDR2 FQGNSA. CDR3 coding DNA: TGTGCCAGCAGCCCACGGACAAATAATTCACCCCTCCACTTT. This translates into CASSPRTNNSPLHF.

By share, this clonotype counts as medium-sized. CDR3 loop: CASSPRQGPNYEQYF. CDR3 nucleotides: TGTGCCAGCAGTCCCCGACAGGGTCCTAACTACGAGCAGTACTTC. The chain employs TRBV27 and TRBJ2-7, with 7 nucleotides matching TRBD1. The CDR3 runs to 15 residues. Germline CDR1 is MNHEY and CDR2 is SMNVEV (reference sequence). With V trimmed by 5 bases and J by 3 bases, 10 bases remained unmatched.

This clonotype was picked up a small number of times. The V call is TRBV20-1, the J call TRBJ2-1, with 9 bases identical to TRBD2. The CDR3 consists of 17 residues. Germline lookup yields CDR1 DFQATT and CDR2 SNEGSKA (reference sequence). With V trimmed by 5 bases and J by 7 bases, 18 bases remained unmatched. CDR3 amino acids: CSARDYLAGRVGNEQFF. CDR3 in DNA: TGCAGTGCTCGCGATTACCTAGCGGGGAGGGTAGGGAATGAGCAGTTCTTC.

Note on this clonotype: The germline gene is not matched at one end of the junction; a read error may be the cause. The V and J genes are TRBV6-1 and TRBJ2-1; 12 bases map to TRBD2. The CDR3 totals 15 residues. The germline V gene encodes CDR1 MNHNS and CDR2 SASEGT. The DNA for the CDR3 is TGTGCCAGCAGCCCGACTAGCGGGAGTAACAATGAGAAGTTCTTC. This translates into CASSPTSGSNNEKFF.

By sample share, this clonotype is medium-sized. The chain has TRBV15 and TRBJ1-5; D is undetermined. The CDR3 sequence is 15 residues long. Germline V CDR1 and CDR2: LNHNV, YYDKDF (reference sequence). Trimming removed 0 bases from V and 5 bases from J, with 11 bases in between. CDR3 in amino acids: CATSRDTKGDQPQHF. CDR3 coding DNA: TGTGCCACCAGCAGAGATACGAAGGGAGATCAGCCCCAGCATTTT.

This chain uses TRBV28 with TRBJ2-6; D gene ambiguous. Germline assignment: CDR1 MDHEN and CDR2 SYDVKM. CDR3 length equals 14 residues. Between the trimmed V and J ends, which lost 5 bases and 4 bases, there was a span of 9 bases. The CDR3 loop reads CASSPYEGANVLTF. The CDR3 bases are TGTGCCAGCAGTCCATATGAAGGGGCCAACGTCCTGACTTTC. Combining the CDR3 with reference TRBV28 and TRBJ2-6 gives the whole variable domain DVKVTQSSRYLVKRTGEKVFLECVQDMDHENMFWYRQDPGLGLRLIYFSYDVKMKEKGDIPEGYSVSREKKERFSLILESASTNQTSMYLCASSPYEGANVLTFGAGSRLTVL.

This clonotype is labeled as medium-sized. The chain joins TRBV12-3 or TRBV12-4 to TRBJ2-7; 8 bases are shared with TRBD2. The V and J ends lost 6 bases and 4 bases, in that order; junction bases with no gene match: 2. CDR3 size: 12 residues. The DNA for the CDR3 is TGTGCCAGCAGGGGACTAGGGTACGAGCAGTACTTC. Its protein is CASRGLGYEQYF.

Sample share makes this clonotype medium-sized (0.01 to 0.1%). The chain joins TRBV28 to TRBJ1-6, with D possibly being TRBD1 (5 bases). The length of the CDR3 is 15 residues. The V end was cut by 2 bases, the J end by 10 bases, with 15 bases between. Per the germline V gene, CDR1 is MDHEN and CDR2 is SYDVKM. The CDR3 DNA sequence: TGTGCCAGCAGTTTAGTAGGGACGGAAGCCTCACCCCTCCACTTT. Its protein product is CASSLVGTEASPLHF.

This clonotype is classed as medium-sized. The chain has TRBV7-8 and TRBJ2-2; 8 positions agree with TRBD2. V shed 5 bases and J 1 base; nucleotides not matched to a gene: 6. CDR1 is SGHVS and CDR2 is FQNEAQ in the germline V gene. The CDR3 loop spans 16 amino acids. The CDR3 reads CASSGSGAGNTGELFF. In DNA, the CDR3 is TGTGCCAGCAGCGGTAGCGGGGCTGGGAACACCGGGGAGCTGTTTTTT. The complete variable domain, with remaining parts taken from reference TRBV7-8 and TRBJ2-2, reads GAGVSQSPRYKVAKRGQDVALRCDPISGHVSLFWYQQALGQGPEFLTYFQNEAQLDKSGLPSDRFFAERPEGSVSTLKIQRTQQEDSAVYLCASSGSGAGNTGELFFGEGSRLTVL.

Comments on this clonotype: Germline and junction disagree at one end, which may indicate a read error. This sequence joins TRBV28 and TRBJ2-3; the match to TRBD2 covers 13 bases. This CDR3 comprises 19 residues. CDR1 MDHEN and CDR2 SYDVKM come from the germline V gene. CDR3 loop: CASSLGLAGESGGGDTKYF. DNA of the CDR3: TGTGCCAGCAGTCTCGGACTAGCGGGAGAGAGTGGGGGCGGAGATACGAAGTATTTT.

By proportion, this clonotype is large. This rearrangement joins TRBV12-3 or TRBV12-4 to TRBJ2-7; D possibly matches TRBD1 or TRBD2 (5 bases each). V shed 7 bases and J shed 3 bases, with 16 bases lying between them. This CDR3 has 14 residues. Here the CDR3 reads CASNHGGIHYEQYF. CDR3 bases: TGTGCCAGCAACCATGGGGGTATACACTACGAGCAGTACTTC.

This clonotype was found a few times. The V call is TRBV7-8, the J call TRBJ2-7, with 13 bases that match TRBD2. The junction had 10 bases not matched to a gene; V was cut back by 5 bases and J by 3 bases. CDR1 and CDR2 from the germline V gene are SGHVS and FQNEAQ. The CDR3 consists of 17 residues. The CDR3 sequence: CASSPIPGLAGNYEQYF. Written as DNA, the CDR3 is TGTGCCAGCAGCCCCATTCCGGGACTAGCGGGAAACTACGAGCAGTACTTC. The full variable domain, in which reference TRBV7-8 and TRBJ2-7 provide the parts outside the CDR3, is GAGVSQSPRYKVAKRGQDVALRCDPISGHVSLFWYQQALGQGPEFLTYFQNEAQLDKSGLPSDRFFAERPEGSVSTLKIQRTQQEDSAVYLCASSPIPGLAGNYEQYFGPGTRLTVT.

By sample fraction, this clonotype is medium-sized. The CDR3 sequence is CASSLYSYNEQFF. CDR3 DNA: TGTGCCAGCAGCTTATACAGTTACAATGAGCAGTTCTTC. The V call is TRBV7-2, the J call TRBJ2-1; D not certain. Germline CDR1 reads SGHTA; CDR2 reads FQGNSA. The ends were cut back, 2 bases at V and 4 bases at J, with 6 bases in the middle. This CDR3 contains 13 residues.

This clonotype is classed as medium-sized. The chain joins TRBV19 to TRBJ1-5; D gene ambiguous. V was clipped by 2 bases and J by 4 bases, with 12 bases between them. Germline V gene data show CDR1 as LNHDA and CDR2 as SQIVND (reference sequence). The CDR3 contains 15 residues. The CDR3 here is CASSILAPGNQPQHF. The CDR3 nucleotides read TGTGCCAGTAGTATATTGGCTCCGGGAAATCAGCCCCAGCATTTT.

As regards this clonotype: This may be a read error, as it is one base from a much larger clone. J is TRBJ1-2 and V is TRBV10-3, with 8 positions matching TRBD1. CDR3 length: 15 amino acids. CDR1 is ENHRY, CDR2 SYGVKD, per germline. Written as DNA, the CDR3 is TGTGCCATCAGTGAGTCGACAGGGGAACGCTATGGCTACATCTTC. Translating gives CAISESTGERYGYIF.

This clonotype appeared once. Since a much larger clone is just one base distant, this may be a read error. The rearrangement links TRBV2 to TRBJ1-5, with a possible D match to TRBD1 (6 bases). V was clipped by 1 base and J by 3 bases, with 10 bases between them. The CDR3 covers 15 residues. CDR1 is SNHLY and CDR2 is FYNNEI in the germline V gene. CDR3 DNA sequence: TGTGCCAGCAGTGAAGGGGGACATCACAATCAGCCCCAGCATTTT. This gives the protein CASSEGGHHNQPQHF.

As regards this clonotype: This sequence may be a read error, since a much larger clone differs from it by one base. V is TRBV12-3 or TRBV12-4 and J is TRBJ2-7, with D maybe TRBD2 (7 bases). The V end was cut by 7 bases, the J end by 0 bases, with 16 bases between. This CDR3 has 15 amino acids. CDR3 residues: CASNYGGTYSYEQYF. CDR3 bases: TGTGCCAGCAATTACGGGGGGACATACTCCTACGAGCAGTACTTC.

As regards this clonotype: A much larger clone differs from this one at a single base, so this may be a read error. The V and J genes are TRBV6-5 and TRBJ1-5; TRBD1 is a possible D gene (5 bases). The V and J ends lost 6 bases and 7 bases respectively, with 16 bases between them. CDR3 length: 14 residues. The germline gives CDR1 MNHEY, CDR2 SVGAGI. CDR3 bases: TGTGCCAGCAGATTATTGGGCAGGGACCAGCCCCAGCATTTT. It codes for CASRLLGRDQPQHF.